This T cell receptor (beta chain) was retrieved from a study of PD-1 blockade in mismatch repair-deficient tumors (TCRdb year 2017). Regarding the study in general: Between September 2013 and late 2016, the trial enrolled approximately 90 consecutive patients with more than nine types of mismatch repair-deficient cancer, all of whom had received prior treatment and were progressing. Deep sequencing of TCR CDR3 regions was used to track tumor-associated T cell clones in peripheral blood of patients responding to PD-1 blockade.

There are 14 amino acids in the CDR3, from cysteine to phenylalanine inclusive. Only CDR3 DNA remains: 42 bases, in frame from the first base. The CDR1 and CDR2 encoded by the germline V gene (reference sequence) are MNHEY and SMNVEV. Cut back by 2 bases and 6 bases, the V and J ends lie 11 bases apart. For each enrolled patient, mismatch repair deficiency was established using either polymerase chain reaction or immunohistochemistry. TCR sequencing was carried out for three patients who responded to pembrolizumab therapy. In the phase II trial, pembrolizumab PD-1 blockade was tested prospectively in advanced mismatch repair-deficient cancers, no matter which tissue of origin the cancers came from. Peripheral blood T cell samples were collected serially, before PD-1 blockade began and at several time points afterward. Blood sampling times were reported as weeks after the first pembrolizumab dose.

General findings and caveats noted by the study authors: Rapid expansion after pembrolizumab followed by contraction, generally before radiologic responses, was shown by tumor-resident clones, which were often undetectable in blood before treatment.

Concerning this clone itself: Its antigen is not yet known. No much larger clone is present one base from it, and per-base qualities are unavailable.

Receptor libraries were prepared by the immunoSEQ multiplex PCR assay. TCRdb mirrors the immuneACCESS table, restricted to in-frame sequences. Some clones are absent from its copies; in checked studies, under half trace to an unresolved V gene, and the reason for the others is unknown. A total of tens of thousands of clones appear in this sample, approximately 78% of them only once. The ten largest clonotypes hold about 6% of the sample. Sequenced material: peripheral blood, taken 44 weeks after starting pembrolizumab. Here the chain combines TRBV27 and TRBJ1-5; possibly the D gene is TRBD1, per 6 matching bases. This receptor was taken from an adult with mismatch repair-deficient cancer. The DNA sequence is as follows: TGTGCCAGCAGTTTAGCAGGGGTTGGTCAGCCCCAGCATTTT. The resulting protein is CASSLAGVGQPQHF.